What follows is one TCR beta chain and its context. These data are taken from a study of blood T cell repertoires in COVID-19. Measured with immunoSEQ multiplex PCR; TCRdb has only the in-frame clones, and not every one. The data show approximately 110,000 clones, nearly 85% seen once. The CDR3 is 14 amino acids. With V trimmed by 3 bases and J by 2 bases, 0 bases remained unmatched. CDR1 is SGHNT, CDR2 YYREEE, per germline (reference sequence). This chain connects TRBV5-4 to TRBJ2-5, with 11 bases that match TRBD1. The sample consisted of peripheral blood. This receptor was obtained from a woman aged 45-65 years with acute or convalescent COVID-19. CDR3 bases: TGTGCCAGCAGCTGGGACAGGGGGCAAGAGACCCAGTACTTC. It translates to CASSWDRGQETQYF.